The TCR beta chain under discussion was sequenced for a study of CD8 T cells in ankylosing spondylitis. TCRdb called the 5' RACE reads again in MiXCR, with one record for every CDR3 protein. Among approximately 240,000 distinct CDR3 sequences listed, around 25% were seen once. Sequences were obtained from blood, either unsorted or a sorted T cell fraction (not recorded which). The sequence derives from a male donor with ankylosing spondylitis or in good health (not recorded which).

The CDR3 DNA sequence: TGCAGTGCTAAGGGCGGGGGGGACCAAGAGACCCAGTACTTC. It is translated as CSAKGGGDQETQYF. The chain links TRBV20-1 to TRBJ2-5; 9 nucleotides match TRBD2. V lost 4 bases, J lost 0 bases, and 3 bases stayed unmatched. Looked up from germline, CDR1 is DFQATT and CDR2 is SNEGSKA (reference sequence). This CDR3 has 14 residues.